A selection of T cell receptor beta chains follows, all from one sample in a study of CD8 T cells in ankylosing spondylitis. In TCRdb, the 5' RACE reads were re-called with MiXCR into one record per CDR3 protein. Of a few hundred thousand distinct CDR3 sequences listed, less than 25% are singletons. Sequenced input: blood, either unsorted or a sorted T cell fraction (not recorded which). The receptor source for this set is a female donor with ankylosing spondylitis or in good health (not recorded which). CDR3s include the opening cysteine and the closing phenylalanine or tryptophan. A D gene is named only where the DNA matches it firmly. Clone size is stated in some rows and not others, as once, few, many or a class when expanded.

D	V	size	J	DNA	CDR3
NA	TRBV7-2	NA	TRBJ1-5	TGTGCCAGCAGCTACCGGGCGGGGCAGCCCCAGCATTTT	CASSYRAGQPQHF
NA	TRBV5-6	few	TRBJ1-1	TGTGCCAGCAGCTTGGGGCCCGTAAGAGCTTTCTTT	CASSLGPVRAFF
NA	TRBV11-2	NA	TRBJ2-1	TGTGCCAGCAGCTATGACTCCTACAATGAGCAGTTCTTC	CASSYDSYNEQFF
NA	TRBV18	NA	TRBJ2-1	TGTGCCAGCACGCGGCCCAGCTCCTACAATGAGCAGTTCTTC	CASTRPSSYNEQFF
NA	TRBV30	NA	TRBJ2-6	TGTGCCTGGAGTAGGTCGGCAGCCCCCGGGGCCAACGTCCTGACTTTC	CAWSRSAAPGANVLTF
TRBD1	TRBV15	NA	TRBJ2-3	TGTGCCACCAGCCGACAGGGTACAGATACGCAGTATTTT	CATSRQGTDTQYF
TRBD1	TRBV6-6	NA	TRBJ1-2	TGTGCCAGCAATCGGGACAGTAACGATGGCTACACCTTC	CASNRDSNDGYTF
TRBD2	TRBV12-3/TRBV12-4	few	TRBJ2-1	TGTGCCAGCAGTCTACTTACTCAACTAGCGGCACACAATGAGCAGTTCTTC	CASSLLTQLAAHNEQFF
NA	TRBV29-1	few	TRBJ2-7	TGCAGCGTCTATTCAATTCTCCAGGGGTACGAGCAGTACTTC	CSVYSILQGYEQYF
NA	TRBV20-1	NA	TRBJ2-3	TGCAGTGCTAGTGTCCAACGGGAGTCAGATACGCAGTATTTT	CSASVQRESDTQYF
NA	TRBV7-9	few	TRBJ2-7	TGTGCCAGCAGCTTTAGGCTCAGCTCCTACGAGCAGTACTTC	CASSFRLSSYEQYF
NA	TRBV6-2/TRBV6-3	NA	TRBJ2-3	TGTGCCAGCAGTACGAGAACAGATACGCAGTATTTT	CASSTRTDTQYF
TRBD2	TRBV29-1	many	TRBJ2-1	TGCAGCGTTGAAAACCCAGCGGGAGACCCCAATGAGCAGTTCTTC	CSVENPAGDPNEQFF
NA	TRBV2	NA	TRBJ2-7	TGTGCCAGCAGGGGACAACCCGGCTACGAGCAGTACTTC	CASRGQPGYEQYF
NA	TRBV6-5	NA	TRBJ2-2	TGTGCCAGCAGTTATGACGCCGTGGGAAGGGAGCTGTTTTTT	CASSYDAVGRELFF
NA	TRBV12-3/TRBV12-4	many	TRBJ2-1	TGTGCCAGCAGTTTATCGGCGGGAAGACGGTTCTTC	CASSLSAGRRFF
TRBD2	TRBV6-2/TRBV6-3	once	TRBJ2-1	TGTGCCAGCAGTCAAGCTAGCGGGAGGGTAAATGAGCAGTTCTTC	CASSQASGRVNEQFF
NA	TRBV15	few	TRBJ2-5	TGTGCCACCAGCAGAGATCAGCAAGAGACCCAGTACTTC	CATSRDQQETQYF
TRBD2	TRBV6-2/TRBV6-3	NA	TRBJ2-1	TGTGCCAGCAGTTCGAACCGACTAGCGGGGTACAATGAGCAGTTCTTC	CASSSNRLAGYNEQFF
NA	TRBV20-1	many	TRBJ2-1	TGCAGTGCTGAGCCGATAAGACACAATGAGCAGTTCTTC	CSAEPIRHNEQFF
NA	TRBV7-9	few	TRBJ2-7	TGTGCCAGCAGCTTAGATACAGGGTCGCCCTACGAGCAGTACTTC	CASSLDTGSPYEQYF
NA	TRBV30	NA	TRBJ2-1	TGTGCCTGGAGTCCCCTGAACTGGAATGAGCAGTTCTTC	CAWSPLNWNEQFF
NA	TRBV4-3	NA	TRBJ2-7	TGCGCCAGCAGCCAAGCCGGATTACGCGAGCAGTACTTC	CASSQAGLREQYF
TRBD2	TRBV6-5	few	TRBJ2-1	TGTGCCAGCAGTTATCAACTAGCGGGAGTAGGCCCCTACAATGAGCAGTTCTTC	CASSYQLAGVGPYNEQFF
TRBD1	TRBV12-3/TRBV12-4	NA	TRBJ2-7	TGTGCCAGCAGTTCGACAGGGAGATCCTACGAGCAGTACTTC	CASSSTGRSYEQYF
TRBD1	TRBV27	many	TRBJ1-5	TGTGCCAGCAGACCCGGGGACAGGCTGATACATAGCAATCAGCCCCAGCATTTT	CASRPGDRLIHSNQPQHF
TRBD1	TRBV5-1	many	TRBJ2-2	TGCGCCAGCACCTCAGGACAGGGGAGGCCCGGGGAGCTGTTTTTT	CASTSGQGRPGELFF
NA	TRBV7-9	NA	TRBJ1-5	TGTGCCAGCAGCGGCGACAGGTTCAATCAGCCCCAGCATTTT	CASSGDRFNQPQHF
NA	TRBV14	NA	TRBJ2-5	TGTGCCAGCAGCCAACTATCGGAGGCGACCCAGTACTTC	CASSQLSEATQYF
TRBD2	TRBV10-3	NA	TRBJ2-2	TGTGCCATCAGCCCCCCTCGCGGGAGGAACACCGGGGAGCTGTTTTTT	CAISPPRGRNTGELFF
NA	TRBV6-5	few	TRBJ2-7	TGTGCCAGCAGTTACTTTGGCAGGAGCTCCTACGAGCAGTACTTC	CASSYFGRSSYEQYF
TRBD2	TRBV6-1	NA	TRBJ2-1	TGTGCCAGCAGCCGAGGGACTAAACAGAGATCCTACAATGAGCAGTTCTTC	CASSRGTKQRSYNEQFF
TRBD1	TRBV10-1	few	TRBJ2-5	TGCGCCAGCAGTGAGTCGAGGGGGACAGGGACCCAAGAGACCCAGTACTTC	CASSESRGTGTQETQYF
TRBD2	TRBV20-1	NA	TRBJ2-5	TGCAGTGCTAGAAACACTCGGGAGGACCGGAGAACCCAGTACTTC	CSARNTREDRRTQYF
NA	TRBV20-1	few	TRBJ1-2	TGCAGTGCTAGAGGCCTAACAGAGAACTATGGCTACACCTTC	CSARGLTENYGYTF
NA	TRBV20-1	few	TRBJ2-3	TGCAGTGCCCTGTGGGGTGATACGCAGTATTTT	CSALWGDTQYF
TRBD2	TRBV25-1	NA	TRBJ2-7	TGTGCCAGCAGTGGCAAGACTAGCGGGAGAGATTACGAGCAGTACTTC	CASSGKTSGRDYEQYF
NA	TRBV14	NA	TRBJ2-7	TGTGCCAGCAGCCTCGATGGGGTCTACGAGCAGTACTTC	CASSLDGVYEQYF
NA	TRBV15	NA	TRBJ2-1	TGTGCCACCAGCAGTCCCATCAGTTACTCCTACAATGAGCAGTTCTTC	CATSSPISYSYNEQFF
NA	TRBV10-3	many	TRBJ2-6	TGTGCCATCGAGGAGAGCTCTGGGGCCAACGTCCTGACTTTC	CAIEESSGANVLTF
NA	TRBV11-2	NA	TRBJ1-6	TGTGCCAGCAGCTTGGGGGGCAATTATAATTCACCCCTCCACTTT	CASSLGGNYNSPLHF
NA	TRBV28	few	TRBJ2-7	TGTGCCAGCAGCCCGGAAGGGTTTAGCTCCTACGAGCAGTACTTC	CASSPEGFSSYEQYF
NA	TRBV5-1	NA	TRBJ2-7	TGCGCCAGCAGCTTGGGGGTGGGCCGGTACGAGCAGTACTTC	CASSLGVGRYEQYF
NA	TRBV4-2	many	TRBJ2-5	TGCGCCAGCAGCCAAGATGTTCGGGAGACCCAGTACTTC	CASSQDVRETQYF
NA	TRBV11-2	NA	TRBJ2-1	TGTGCCAGCAGCTTAGAGGAATATGAGCAGTTCTTC	CASSLEEYEQFF
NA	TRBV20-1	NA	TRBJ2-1	TGCAGTGCCGCTCTCCTCGGCCGGAAGTCCTACAATGAGCAGTTCTTC	CSAALLGRKSYNEQFF
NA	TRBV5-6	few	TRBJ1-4	TGTGCCAGCAGCTTTGGGGTGAGGGATGAAAAACTGTTTTTT	CASSFGVRDEKLFF
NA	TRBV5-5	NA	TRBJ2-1	TGTGCCAGCAGCTTGCGGCCGACTATAGGAAGCTACAATGAGCAGTTCTTC	CASSLRPTIGSYNEQFF
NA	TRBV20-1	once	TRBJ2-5	TGCAGTGCGAGGAAGGACCCCGCGAAGACCCAGTACTTC	CSARKDPAKTQYF
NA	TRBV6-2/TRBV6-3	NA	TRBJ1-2	TGTGCCAGCAGTTACCTGGCCTATGGCTACACCTTC	CASSYLAYGYTF
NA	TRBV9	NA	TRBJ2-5	TGTGCCAGCAGCGTAGCTGAAGGGTCGACCCAGTACTTC	CASSVAEGSTQYF
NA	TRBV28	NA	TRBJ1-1	TGTGCCAGTGGGGAACCTCTGCGGACTGAAGCTTTCTTT	CASGEPLRTEAFF